This T cell receptor beta chain appears in the sequencing data of a study of CD8+ T cells in alopecia areata. Study conclusions and caveats: Numerous expanded lesional clones remained in scalp and blood during tofacitinib.

TCR sequencing used cDNA made by reverse transcription of extracted RNA. TCRdb's table, derived via immunoSEQ multiplex PCR, lists solely in-frame clones and lacks some. This sample yields some 220,000 clones, of which about 57% are seen a single time; around 1.6% belongs to the top ten. Trimming took off 8 bases at V and 8 bases at J, with 10 bases between the two ends. The CDR3 is 12 amino acids. Germline V CDR1 and CDR2: SNHLY, FYNNEI. Turning to this clone: Its antigen is as yet unknown.

Treatment described: oral pan-JAK inhibitor, 5-10 mg twice daily. Sequenced material: CD4+ T cells sorted from blood, taken at week 4, from a patient treated with tofacitinib. The receptor was derived from a human donor with alopecia areata. The chain employs TRBV2 and TRBJ1-6; no clear D gene. The CDR3 loop is CASGPDDSPLHF. The CDR3 DNA is TGTGCCAGCGGGCCAGACGATTCACCCCTCCACTTT.